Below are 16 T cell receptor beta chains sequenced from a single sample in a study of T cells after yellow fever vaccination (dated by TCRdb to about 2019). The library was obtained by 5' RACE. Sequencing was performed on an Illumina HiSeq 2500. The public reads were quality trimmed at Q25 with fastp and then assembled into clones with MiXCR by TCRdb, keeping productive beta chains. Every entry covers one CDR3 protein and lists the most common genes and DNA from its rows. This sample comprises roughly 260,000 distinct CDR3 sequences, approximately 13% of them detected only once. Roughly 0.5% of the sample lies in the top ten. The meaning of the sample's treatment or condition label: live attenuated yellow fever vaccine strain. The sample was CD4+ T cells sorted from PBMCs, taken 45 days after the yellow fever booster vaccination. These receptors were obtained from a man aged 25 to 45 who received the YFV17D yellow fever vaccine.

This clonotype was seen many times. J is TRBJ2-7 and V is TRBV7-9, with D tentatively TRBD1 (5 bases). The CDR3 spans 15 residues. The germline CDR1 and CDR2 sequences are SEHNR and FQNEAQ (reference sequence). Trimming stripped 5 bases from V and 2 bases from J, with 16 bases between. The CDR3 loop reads CASSLTDIQAYEQYF. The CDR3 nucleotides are TGTGCCAGCAGCCTGACGGACATTCAAGCCTACGAGCAGTACTTC.

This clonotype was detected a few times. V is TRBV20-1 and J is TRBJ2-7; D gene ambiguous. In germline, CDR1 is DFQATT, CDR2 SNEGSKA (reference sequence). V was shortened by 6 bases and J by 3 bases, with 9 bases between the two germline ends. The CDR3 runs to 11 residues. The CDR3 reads CSAQEHYEQYF. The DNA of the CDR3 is TGCAGTGCCCAAGAACACTACGAGCAGTACTTC.

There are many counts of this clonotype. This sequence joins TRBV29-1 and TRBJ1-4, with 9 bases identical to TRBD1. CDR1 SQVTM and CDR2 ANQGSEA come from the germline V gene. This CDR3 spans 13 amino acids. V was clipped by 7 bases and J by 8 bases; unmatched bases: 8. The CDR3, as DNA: TGCAGCGCCGGACAGGGGCTTGGCGAAAAACTGTTTTTT. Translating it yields CSAGQGLGEKLFF.

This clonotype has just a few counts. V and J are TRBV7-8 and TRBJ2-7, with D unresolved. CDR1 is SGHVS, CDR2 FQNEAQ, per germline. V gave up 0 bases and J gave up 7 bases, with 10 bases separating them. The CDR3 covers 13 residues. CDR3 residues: CASSLARAREQYF. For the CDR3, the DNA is TGTGCCAGCAGCTTAGCGCGAGCTCGGGAGCAGTACTTC.

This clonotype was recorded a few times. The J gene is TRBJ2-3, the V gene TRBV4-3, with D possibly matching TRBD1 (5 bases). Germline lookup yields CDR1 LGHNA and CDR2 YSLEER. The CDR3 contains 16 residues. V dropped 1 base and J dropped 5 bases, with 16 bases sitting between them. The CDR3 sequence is CASSQAVGRSGDTQYF. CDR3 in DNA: TGCGCCAGCAGCCAAGCCGTGGGGCGGTCCGGAGATACGCAGTATTTT.

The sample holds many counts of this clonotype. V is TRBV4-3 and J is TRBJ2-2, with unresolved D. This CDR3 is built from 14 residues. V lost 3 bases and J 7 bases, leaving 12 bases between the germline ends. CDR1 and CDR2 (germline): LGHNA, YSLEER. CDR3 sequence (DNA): TGCGCCAGCAGCCAGGACCGAATCAACGGGGAGCTGTTTTTT. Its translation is CASSQDRINGELFF.

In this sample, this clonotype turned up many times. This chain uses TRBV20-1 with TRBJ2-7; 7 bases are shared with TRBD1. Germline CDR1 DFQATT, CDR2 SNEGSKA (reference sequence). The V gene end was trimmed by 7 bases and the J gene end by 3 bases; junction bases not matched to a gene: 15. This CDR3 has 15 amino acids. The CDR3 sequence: CSVPLLTGFRYEQYF. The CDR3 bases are TGCAGTGTTCCCTTACTGACAGGGTTCCGCTACGAGCAGTACTTC.

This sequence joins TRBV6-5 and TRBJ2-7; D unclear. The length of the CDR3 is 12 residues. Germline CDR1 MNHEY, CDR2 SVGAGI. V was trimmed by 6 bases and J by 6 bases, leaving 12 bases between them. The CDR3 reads CASRPPMGEQYF. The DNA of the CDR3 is TGTGCCAGCAGACCCCCCATGGGCGAGCAGTACTTC.

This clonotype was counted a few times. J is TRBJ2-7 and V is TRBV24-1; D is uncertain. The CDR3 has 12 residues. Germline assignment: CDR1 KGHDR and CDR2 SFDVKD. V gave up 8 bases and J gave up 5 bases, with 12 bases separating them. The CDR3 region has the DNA TGTGCCACCATTGAAGGCCCCCACGAGCAGTACTTC. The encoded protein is CATIEGPHEQYF.

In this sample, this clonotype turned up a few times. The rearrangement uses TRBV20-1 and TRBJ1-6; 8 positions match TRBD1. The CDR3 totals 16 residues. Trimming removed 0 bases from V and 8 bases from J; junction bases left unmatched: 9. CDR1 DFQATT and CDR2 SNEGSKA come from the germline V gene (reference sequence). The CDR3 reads CSARERDRTVYSPLHF. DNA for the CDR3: TGCAGTGCTAGAGAACGGGACAGGACGGTTTATTCACCCCTCCACTTT.

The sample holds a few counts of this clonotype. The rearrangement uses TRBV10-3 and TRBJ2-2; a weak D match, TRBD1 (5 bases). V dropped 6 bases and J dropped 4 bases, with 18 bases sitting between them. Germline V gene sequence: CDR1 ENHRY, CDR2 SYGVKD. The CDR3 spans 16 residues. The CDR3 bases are TGTGCCATCAGCCTCCAGGGAACCAGGACCACCGGGGAGCTGTTTTTT. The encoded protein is CAISLQGTRTTGELFF.

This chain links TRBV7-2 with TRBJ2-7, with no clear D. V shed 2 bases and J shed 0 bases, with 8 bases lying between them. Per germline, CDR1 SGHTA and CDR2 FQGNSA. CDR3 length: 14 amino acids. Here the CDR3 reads CASSLMAASYEQYF. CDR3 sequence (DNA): TGTGCCAGCAGCTTAATGGCGGCCTCCTACGAGCAGTACTTC.

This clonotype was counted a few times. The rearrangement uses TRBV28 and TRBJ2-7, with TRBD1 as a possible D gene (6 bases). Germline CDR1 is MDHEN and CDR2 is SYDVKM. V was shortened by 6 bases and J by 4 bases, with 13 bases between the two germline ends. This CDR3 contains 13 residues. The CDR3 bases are TGTGCCAGCAGAGAGGGACAAGAATACGAGCAGTACTTC. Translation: CASREGQEYEQYF.

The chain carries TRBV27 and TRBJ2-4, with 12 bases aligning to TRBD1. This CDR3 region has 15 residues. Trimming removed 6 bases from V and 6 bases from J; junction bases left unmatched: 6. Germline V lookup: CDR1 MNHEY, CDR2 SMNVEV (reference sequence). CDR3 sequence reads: CASSPGQGAPNIQYF. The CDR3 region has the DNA TGTGCCAGCAGCCCGGGACAGGGGGCACCAAACATTCAGTACTTC.

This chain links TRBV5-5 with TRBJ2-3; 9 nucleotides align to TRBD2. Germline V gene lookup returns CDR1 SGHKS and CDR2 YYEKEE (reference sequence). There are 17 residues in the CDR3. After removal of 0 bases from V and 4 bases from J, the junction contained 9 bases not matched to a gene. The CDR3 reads CASSLGPAGGRPDTQYF. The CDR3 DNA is TGTGCCAGCAGCTTGGGCCCAGCGGGAGGTAGACCAGATACGCAGTATTTT.

The CDR3, as DNA: TGCAGTGCTGCCCGGGCCCCGAGGGGTGAAAAACTGTTTTTT. Translation: CSAARAPRGEKLFF. The chain joins TRBV20-1 to TRBJ1-4, with D perhaps TRBD1 (5 bases). The CDR3 loop spans 14 amino acids. Trimming stripped 5 bases from V and 7 bases from J, with 17 bases between. From germline, CDR1 is DFQATT and CDR2 SNEGSKA (reference sequence).